The 24 T cell receptor beta chains below come from one sample, sequenced in a study of OX40 agonist ivuxolimab in advanced cancers. TCRdb's copy holds only in-frame clones and misses some; the assay was immunoSEQ multiplex PCR. The sample includes approximately 84,000 clones, under 95% of them seen just once. Sequenced material: CD4+ or CD8+ T cells sorted from blood, taken in a trial of the OX40 agonist ivuxolimab. These receptors all stem from an adult with an advanced solid tumor such as melanoma, head and neck, liver or kidney cancer.

The rearrangement links TRBV5-6 to TRBJ2-3; 7 bases are shared with TRBD2. Germline V gives CDR1 SGHDT, CDR2 YYEEEE. V lost 0 bases to trimming and J lost 0 bases; unmatched junction nucleotides: 1. The CDR3 sequence is 15 residues long. The CDR3 here is CASSLGSGSTDTQYF. In DNA form, the CDR3 reads TGTGCCAGCAGCTTGGGTAGCGGGAGCACAGATACGCAGTATTTT.

V and J are TRBV18 and TRBJ2-6; a weak D match, TRBD1 (6 bases). The CDR3 sequence is 18 residues long. With 3 bases removed from V and 0 bases from J, the gap between germline ends came to 15 bases. In germline, CDR1 is KGHSH, CDR2 LQKENI. The CDR3 loop reads CASSPPDRLLSGANVLTF. The CDR3 DNA sequence: TGTGCCAGCTCACCCCCCGACAGGCTCCTCTCTGGGGCCAACGTCCTGACTTTC.

The chain joins TRBV4-1 to TRBJ2-1; 7 bases match TRBD2. The germline V gene encodes CDR1 MGHRA and CDR2 YSYEKL. V was clipped by 2 bases and J by 8 bases; unmatched bases: 12. CDR3 size: 16 residues. CDR3 in DNA: TGCGCCAGCAGCCAAAAGACCCCGACCCGGGGGGATGAGCAGTTCTTC. This gives the protein CASSQKTPTRGDEQFF.

The chain couples TRBV5-6 to TRBJ1-2; D unresolved. Germline lookup yields CDR1 SGHDT and CDR2 YYEEEE. CDR3 length equals 13 residues. Between the trimmed V and J ends, which lost 0 bases and 2 bases, there was a span of 5 bases. CDR3 in amino acids: CASSLGQNYGYTF. As DNA, the CDR3 is TGTGCCAGCAGCTTGGGTCAGAACTATGGCTACACCTTC.

The chain combines TRBV4-2 with TRBJ1-3, with TRBD1 as a possible D gene (6 bases). This CDR3 is 15 amino acids long. The germline V and J ends were trimmed by 2 bases and 4 bases, with 12 bases remaining between them. The germline V gene encodes CDR1 LGHNA and CDR2 YNFKEQ. The CDR3 loop reads CASSQQGQSGNTIYF. The CDR3 DNA is TGTGCCAGCAGCCAACAGGGACAATCGGGAAACACCATATATTTT.

The CDR3 is CASSIQGQGNQPQHF. The DNA of the CDR3 is TGTGCCAGTAGTATACAGGGACAGGGGAATCAGCCCCAGCATTTT. This sequence joins TRBV19 and TRBJ1-5; 10 bases are shared with TRBD1. V was pared by 2 bases and J by 4 bases, with 2 bases of the junction left unmatched. The CDR3 sequence is 15 residues long. The germline gives CDR1 LNHDA, CDR2 SQIVND (reference sequence). Filled out from reference TRBV19 and TRBJ1-5, the complete variable domain reads DGGITQSPKYLFRKEGQNVTLSCEQNLNHDAMYWYRQDPGQGLRLIYYSQIVNDFQKGDIAEGYSVSREKKESFPLTVTSAQKNPTAFYLCASSIQGQGNQPQHFGDGTRLSIL.

This clone was seen only a few times. The chain recombines TRBV19 with TRBJ1-1; 8 bases fit TRBD1. CDR1 is LNHDA and CDR2 is SQIVND in the germline V gene (reference sequence). The ends lost 6 bases at V and 3 bases at J; junction bases unmatched: 18. The CDR3 length is 18 residues. Here the CDR3 DNA reads TGTGCCAGTAGGGGAGACAGGGGCCCCCCATGGCTGGACACTGAAGCTTTCTTT. Translation: CASRGDRGPPWLDTEAFF.

The V call is TRBV19, the J call TRBJ2-2; no clear D gene. The germline CDR1 and CDR2 sequences are LNHDA and SQIVND (reference sequence). V was pared by 1 base and J by 5 bases, with 8 bases between. CDR3 length equals 14 residues. The CDR3 loop is CASSIGARTGELFF. CDR3 bases: TGTGCCAGTAGTATAGGAGCGAGGACCGGGGAGCTGTTTTTT.

The chain couples TRBV13 to TRBJ2-5, with 7 positions matching TRBD1. The CDR3 is made up of 13 amino acids. In germline, CDR1 is PRHDT, CDR2 FYEKMQ (reference sequence). J gave up 3 bases and V 5 bases, and 3 bases lay outside the gene matches. The CDR3: CASSADRKETQYF. The CDR3 DNA sequence: TGTGCCAGCAGCGCGGACAGGAAAGAGACCCAGTACTTC.

This clone was counted only a few times. The rearrangement links TRBV5-4 to TRBJ2-4; 9 bases align to TRBD2. The germline V gene encodes CDR1 SGHNT and CDR2 YYREEE (reference sequence). The CDR3 is 15 amino acids. With V trimmed by 2 bases and J by 4 bases, 4 bases remained unmatched. The CDR3 loop reads CASSFWLAGKNIQYF. CDR3 nucleotides: TGTGCCAGCAGCTTTTGGCTAGCGGGAAAAAACATTCAGTACTTC.

This clone was counted between two and nine times. The rearrangement uses TRBV9 and TRBJ1-3; D is uncertain. Trimming shortened V by 0 bases and J by 0 bases, and 7 bases separated the two germline ends. CDR3 length: 15 amino acids. Per germline, CDR1 SGDLS and CDR2 YYNGEE. CDR3 protein: CASSVDTGSGNTIYF. CDR3 nucleotide sequence: TGTGCCAGCAGCGTAGACACTGGCTCTGGAAACACCATATATTTT.

The table lists this clone with a count of one. The V gene is TRBV18, the J gene TRBJ1-5, with D perhaps matching TRBD1 (5 bases). Germline CDR1 KGHSH, CDR2 LQKENI. The CDR3 is 14 residues long. The germline V and J ends were trimmed by 1 base and 1 base, with 5 bases remaining between them. CDR3 amino acids: CASSPRDSNQPQHF. The CDR3 DNA follows: TGTGCCAGCTCACCACGGGACAGCAATCAGCCCCAGCATTTT.

The rearrangement links TRBV6-1 to TRBJ2-5, with 14 bases aligning to TRBD2. V was clipped by 2 bases and J by 5 bases; unmatched bases: 4. The germline V gene has CDR1 MNHNS and CDR2 SASEGT. There are 16 residues in the CDR3. CDR3 nucleotides: TGTGCCAGCAGTGAAAGGGGACTAGCGGGAGCGGAGACCCAGTACTTC. Amino acid sequence: CASSERGLAGAETQYF.

The CDR3 DNA sequence: TGTGCCAGCAGTTTCGGCGAGGGGGGACAGGCTTTCTTT. This sequence encodes CASSFGEGGQAFF. The chain employs TRBV6-6 and TRBJ1-1; TRBD1 aligns across 7 bases. The germline V gene encodes CDR1 MNHNY and CDR2 SVGAGI (reference sequence). J gave up 11 bases and V 4 bases, and 10 bases lay outside the gene matches. The CDR3 extends over 13 amino acids.

The V and J genes are TRBV5-1 and TRBJ1-2; no clear D gene. V lost 0 bases to trimming and J lost 8 bases, with 8 bases between them. The germline gives CDR1 SGHRS, CDR2 YFSETQ. The CDR3 covers 12 residues. The CDR3 loop reads CASSLESVGYTF. DNA of the CDR3: TGCGCCAGCAGCTTGGAGTCGGTCGGCTACACCTTC.

The chain couples TRBV28 to TRBJ2-3, with 7 bases that match TRBD1. CDR1 MDHEN and CDR2 SYDVKM come from the germline V gene. The CDR3 has 15 amino acids. J lost 3 bases, V lost 4 bases, and 7 bases had no gene match. CDR3 amino acids: CASSSPTGRTDTQYF. CDR3 DNA sequence: TGTGCCAGCAGTTCGCCGACAGGGAGAACAGATACGCAGTATTTT.

This chain joins TRBV20-1 and TRBJ1-2, with D maybe TRBD1 (6 bases). Trimming pared 6 bases from V and 7 bases from J, leaving 12 bases between. Germline V gives CDR1 DFQATT, CDR2 SNEGSKA (reference sequence). The CDR3 runs 11 residues. The DNA for the CDR3 is TGCAGTGCCTTGGACAGCAGTGGCTACACCTTC. Translation: CSALDSSGYTF.

For this clone: The junction does not match germline at one end; this may be a read error. The gene calls are TRBV27 and TRBJ2-7; 15 bases map to TRBD2. CDR3 size: 14 residues. Per germline, CDR1 MNHEY and CDR2 SMNVEV (reference sequence). The CDR3 reads CASSSGLAGGPRVF. CDR3 DNA: TGTGCCAGCAGCTCCGGACTAGCGGGAGGGCCTCGGGTCTTC.

A single count supports this clone. The chain joins TRBV2 to TRBJ1-2, with D possibly matching TRBD1 (5 bases). Germline values: CDR1 SNHLY, CDR2 FYNNEI. This CDR3 has 14 residues. The V gene lost 6 bases and the J gene lost 3 bases, with 14 bases spanning the gap. As DNA, the CDR3 is TGTGCCAGCAGAGCGGGGCAGCCCCACTATGGCTACACCTTC. Its translation: CASRAGQPHYGYTF.

The chain has TRBV15 and TRBJ1-4, with 7 bases identical to TRBD1. Germline V gene sequence: CDR1 LNHNV, CDR2 YYDKDF (reference sequence). This CDR3 has 15 amino acids. V lost 0 bases, J lost 3 bases, and 1 base stayed unmatched. In nucleotides, the CDR3 is TGTGCCACCAGCAGAGAAGGACAGGCTAATGAAAAACTGTTTTTT. Its translation is CATSREGQANEKLFF.

As concerns this clone: Other DNA sequences from this sample encode an identical CDR3 as well. V gene TRBV19 combines with J gene TRBJ1-1; maybe TRBD1 (6 bases). The CDR3 sequence is 14 residues long. The V end was cut by 6 bases, the J end by 0 bases, with 11 bases between. Per germline, CDR1 LNHDA and CDR2 SQIVND (reference sequence). The CDR3 DNA follows: TGTGCCAGTAGCACGGGACAAATGAACACTGAAGCTTTCTTT. The encoded protein is CASSTGQMNTEAFF. Complete variable domain (other parts from reference TRBV19 and TRBJ1-1): DGGITQSPKYLFRKEGQNVTLSCEQNLNHDAMYWYRQDPGQGLRLIYYSQIVNDFQKGDIAEGYSVSREKKESFPLTVTSAQKNPTAFYLCASSTGQMNTEAFFGQGTRLTVV.

The sample holds one count of this clone. This chain joins TRBV11-3 and TRBJ2-1, with 10 bases matching TRBD2. CDR1 and CDR2 from the germline V gene are SGHNT and YENEEA. The CDR3 extends over 14 amino acids. The J segment lost 4 bases and the V segment lost 10 bases, leaving 7 bases of the junction unmatched. CDR3 DNA sequence: TGTGCCACCACCCTAGCGGGGGCTTACAATGAGCAGTTCTTC. It codes for CATTLAGAYNEQFF.

The chain couples TRBV19 to TRBJ1-2; 9 nucleotides match TRBD1. The CDR3 loop spans 16 amino acids. V shed 1 base, J shed 8 bases, and the junction held 11 bases outside the gene matches. The V gene's germline CDR1 is LNHDA and CDR2 SQIVND (reference sequence). The CDR3, as DNA: TGTGCCAGTAGTATAGTCCCCGGGACAGGGTCGCGGGGCTACACCTTC. Its protein product is CASSIVPGTGSRGYTF.

V gene TRBV28 combines with J gene TRBJ2-2; TRBD2 matches 7 bases. Per germline, CDR1 MDHEN and CDR2 SYDVKM. This CDR3 comprises 13 residues. Trimming took 6 bases from V and 6 from J; bases not matched to a gene: 4. The CDR3 region has the DNA TGTGCCAGCAGGCCGGGAGGCCCCGGGGAGCTGTTTTTT. Translated, it gives CASRPGGPGELFF.